This T cell receptor (beta chain) was recovered during a study of shared clonotypes between healthy human individuals. Study-level background: In total, the donors were two women and three men aged 18 to 49.

This CDR3 contains 13 residues. Trimming removed 8 bases from V and 5 bases from J, with 15 bases in between. Per the germline V gene, CDR1 is MNHNS and CDR2 is SASEGT. As defined, naive CD8 cells were CD45RO-negative and positively selected for CCR7, with terminally differentiated effector memory CD45RA+ cells excluded. All donors were healthy HIV-negative adults lacking recent acute infections or vaccinations. Points from the study as a whole: Larger estimated richness was generally recorded for naive subsets relative to memory subsets.

This clone was counted only a few times. Its cognate antigen is unknown. Replicate PCRs from sorted subsets contained around 190 ng DNA, which is 31,000 or so T cell genomes. Method: immunoSEQ multiplex PCR; TCRdb's copy keeps in-frame clones and lacks some. The sample consists of around 2,000,000 clones, 85% to 95% of them appearing once. V gene TRBV6-1 combines with J gene TRBJ1-2; no firm D call. Source material: naive CD8+ T cells sorted from blood. This TCR was sampled from a man aged 18 to 29 in good health. The CDR3 here is CASRDGPEYGYTF. The DNA of the CDR3 is TGTGCCAGCCGGGATGGGCCAGAATATGGCTACACCTTC.